The TCR beta chain under discussion was sequenced for a study of blood T cell repertoires in COVID-19. Across the whole study: PBMCs, B-cell-depleted T cells, or T cells provided the cDNA or gDNA that made up the material.

Adults between about 18 and 89 years of age took part from under 30 US areas. Germline CDR1 reads SGHTS; CDR2 reads YDEGEE. This CDR3 contains 13 residues. The assay was immunoSEQ multiplex PCR, and TCRdb's table has in-frame clones only and misses some. The data show about 250,000 clones, with 70% to 90% seen just once and approximately 1.6% held by the top ten. The sequenced material came from PBMCs or T cells enriched from blood (not recorded which). This sequence joins TRBV5-8 and TRBJ2-1; D may be TRBD1 (5 bases). The clonotype was recovered from a man aged 35-49 years who had recovered from COVID-19. This CDR3 reads CATGLYPDNEQFF. The CDR3 region has the DNA TGTGCAACAGGCCTATACCCTGACAATGAGCAGTTCTTC.